This T cell receptor beta chain stems from a study of blood T cell repertoires in COVID-19. This CDR3 contains 14 residues. CDR1 and CDR2 from the germline V gene are SGHNT and YYREEE (reference sequence). V was clipped by 3 bases and J by 8 bases; unmatched bases: 7. The method was immunoSEQ multiplex PCR; TCRdb's version includes in-frame clones alone and lacks a portion of them. This table has over 30,000 clones, 90% appearing once. The TCR comes from a man between 65 and 80 years old with acute or convalescent COVID-19. The chain has TRBV5-4 and TRBJ1-2; 10 positions agree with TRBD1. What was sequenced was peripheral blood. CDR3 DNA sequence: TGTGCCAGCAGCTGGGACAGGGGAGAGAGGGGCTACACCTTC. It codes for CASSWDRGERGYTF.